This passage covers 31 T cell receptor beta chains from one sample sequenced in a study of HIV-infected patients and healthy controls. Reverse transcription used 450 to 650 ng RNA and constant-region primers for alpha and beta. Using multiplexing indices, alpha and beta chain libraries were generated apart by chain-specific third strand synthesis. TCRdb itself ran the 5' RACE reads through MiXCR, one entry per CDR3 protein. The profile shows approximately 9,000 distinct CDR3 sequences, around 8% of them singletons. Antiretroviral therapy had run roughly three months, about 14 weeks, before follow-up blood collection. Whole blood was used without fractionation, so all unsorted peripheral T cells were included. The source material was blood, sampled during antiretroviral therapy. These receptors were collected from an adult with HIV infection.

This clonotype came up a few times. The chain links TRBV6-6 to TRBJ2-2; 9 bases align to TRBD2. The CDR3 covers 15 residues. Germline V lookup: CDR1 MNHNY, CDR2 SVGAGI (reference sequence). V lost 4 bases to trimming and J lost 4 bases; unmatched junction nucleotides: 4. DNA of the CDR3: TGTGCCAGCAGTTCGGCGGGGGGGGGCACCGGGGAGCTGTTTTTT. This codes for CASSSAGGGTGELFF.

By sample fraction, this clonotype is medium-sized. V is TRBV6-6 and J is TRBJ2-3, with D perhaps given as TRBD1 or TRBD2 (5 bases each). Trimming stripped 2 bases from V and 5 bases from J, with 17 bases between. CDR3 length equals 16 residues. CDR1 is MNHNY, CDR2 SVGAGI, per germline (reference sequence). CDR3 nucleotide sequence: TGTGCCAGCAGTTACGCCGGGACGATTGTAAGAGATACGCAGTATTTT. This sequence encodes CASSYAGTIVRDTQYF.

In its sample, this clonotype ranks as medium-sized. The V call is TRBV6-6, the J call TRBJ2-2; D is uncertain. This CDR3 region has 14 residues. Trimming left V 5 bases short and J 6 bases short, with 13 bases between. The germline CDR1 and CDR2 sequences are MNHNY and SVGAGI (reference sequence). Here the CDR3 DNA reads TGTGCCAGCAGTCCCCCTAGGCGTGCCGGGGAGCTGTTTTTT. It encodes CASSPPRRAGELFF.

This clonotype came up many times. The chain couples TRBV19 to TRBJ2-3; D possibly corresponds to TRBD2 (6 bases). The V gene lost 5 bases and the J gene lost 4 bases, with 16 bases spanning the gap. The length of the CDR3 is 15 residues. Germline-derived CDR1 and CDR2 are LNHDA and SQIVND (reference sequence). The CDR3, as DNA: TGTGCCAGTAGTCCCCCCGGGGACTCCCCAGATACGCAGTATTTT. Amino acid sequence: CASSPPGDSPDTQYF.

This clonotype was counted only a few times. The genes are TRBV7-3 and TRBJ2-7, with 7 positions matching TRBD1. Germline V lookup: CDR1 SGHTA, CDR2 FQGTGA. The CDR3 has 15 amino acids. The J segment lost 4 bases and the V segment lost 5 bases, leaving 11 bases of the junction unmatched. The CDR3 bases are TGTGCCAGCAGCCCTGCAGGGGACAGCCATTACGAGCAGTACTTC. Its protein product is CASSPAGDSHYEQYF.

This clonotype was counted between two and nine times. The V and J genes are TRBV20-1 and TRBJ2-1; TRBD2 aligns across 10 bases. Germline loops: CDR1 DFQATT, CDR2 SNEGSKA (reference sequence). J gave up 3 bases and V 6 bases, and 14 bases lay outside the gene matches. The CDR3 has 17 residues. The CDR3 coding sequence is TGCAGTGCCGCCGTACCTTTTCAGCGGGGGGGCTACAATGAGCAGTTCTTC. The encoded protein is CSAAVPFQRGGYNEQFF.

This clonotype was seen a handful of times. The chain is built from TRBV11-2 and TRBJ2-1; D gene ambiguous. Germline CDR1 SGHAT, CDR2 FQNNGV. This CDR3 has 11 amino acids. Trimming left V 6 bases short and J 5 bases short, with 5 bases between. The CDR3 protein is CASSRDNEQFF. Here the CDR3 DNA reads TGTGCCAGCAGTAGGGACAATGAGCAGTTCTTC.

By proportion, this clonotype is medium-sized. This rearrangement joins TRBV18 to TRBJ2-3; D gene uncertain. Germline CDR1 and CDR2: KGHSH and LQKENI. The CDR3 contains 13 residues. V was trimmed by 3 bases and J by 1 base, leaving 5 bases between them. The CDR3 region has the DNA TGTGCCAGCTCACCGACCCGCACAGATACGCAGTATTTT. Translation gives CASSPTRTDTQYF.

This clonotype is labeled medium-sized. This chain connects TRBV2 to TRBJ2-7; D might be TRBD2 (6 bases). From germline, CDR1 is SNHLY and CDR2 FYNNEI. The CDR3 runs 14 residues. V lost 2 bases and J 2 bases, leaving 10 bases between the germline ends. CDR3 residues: CASSEQRGTYEQYF. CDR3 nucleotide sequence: TGTGCCAGCAGTGAACAACGCGGGACCTACGAGCAGTACTTC.

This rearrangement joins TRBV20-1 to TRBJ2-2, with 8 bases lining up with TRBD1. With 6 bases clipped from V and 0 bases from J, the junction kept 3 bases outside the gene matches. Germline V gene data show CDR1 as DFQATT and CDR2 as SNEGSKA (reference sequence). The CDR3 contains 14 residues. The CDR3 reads CSATQGANTGELFF. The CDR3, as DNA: TGCAGTGCCACACAGGGGGCGAACACCGGGGAGCTGTTTTTT.

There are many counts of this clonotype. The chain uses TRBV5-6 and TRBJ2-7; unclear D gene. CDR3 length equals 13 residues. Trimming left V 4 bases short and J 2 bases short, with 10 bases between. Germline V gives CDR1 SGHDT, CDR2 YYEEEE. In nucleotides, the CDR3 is TGTGCCAGCAGCCTGAACCCGGCCTACGAGCAGTACTTC. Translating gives CASSLNPAYEQYF.

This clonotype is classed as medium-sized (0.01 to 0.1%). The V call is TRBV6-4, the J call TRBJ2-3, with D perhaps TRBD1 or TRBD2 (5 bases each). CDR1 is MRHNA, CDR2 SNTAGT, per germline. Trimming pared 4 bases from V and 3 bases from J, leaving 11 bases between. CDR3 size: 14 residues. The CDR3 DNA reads TGTGCCAGCAGTGTAGTGGGGGAAACAGATACGCAGTATTTT. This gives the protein CASSVVGETDTQYF.

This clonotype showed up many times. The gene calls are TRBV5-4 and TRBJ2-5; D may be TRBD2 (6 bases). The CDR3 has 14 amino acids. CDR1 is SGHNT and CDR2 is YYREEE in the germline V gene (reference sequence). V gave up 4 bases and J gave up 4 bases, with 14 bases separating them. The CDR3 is CASSPGSSIETQYF. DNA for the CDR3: TGTGCCAGCAGCCCCGGGAGTTCGATAGAGACCCAGTACTTC.

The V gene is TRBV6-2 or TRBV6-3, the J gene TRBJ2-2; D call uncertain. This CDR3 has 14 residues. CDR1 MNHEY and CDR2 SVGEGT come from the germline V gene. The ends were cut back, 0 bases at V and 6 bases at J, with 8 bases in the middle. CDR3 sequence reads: CASSYSAVSGELFF. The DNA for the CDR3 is TGTGCCAGCAGTTACTCAGCCGTGTCCGGGGAGCTGTTTTTT.

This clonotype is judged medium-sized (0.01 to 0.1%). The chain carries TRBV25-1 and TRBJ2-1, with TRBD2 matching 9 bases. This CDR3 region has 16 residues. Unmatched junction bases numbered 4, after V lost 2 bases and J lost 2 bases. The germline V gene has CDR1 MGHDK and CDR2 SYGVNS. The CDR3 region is CASSEHSGSTYNEQFF. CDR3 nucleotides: TGTGCCAGCAGTGAACATAGCGGGAGCACCTACAATGAGCAGTTCTTC.

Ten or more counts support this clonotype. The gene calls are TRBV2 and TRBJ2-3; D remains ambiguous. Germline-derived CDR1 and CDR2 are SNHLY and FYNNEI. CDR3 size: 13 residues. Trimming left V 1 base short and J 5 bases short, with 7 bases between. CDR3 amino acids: CASSEERIDTQYF. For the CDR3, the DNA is TGTGCCAGCAGTGAAGAAAGGATAGATACGCAGTATTTT.

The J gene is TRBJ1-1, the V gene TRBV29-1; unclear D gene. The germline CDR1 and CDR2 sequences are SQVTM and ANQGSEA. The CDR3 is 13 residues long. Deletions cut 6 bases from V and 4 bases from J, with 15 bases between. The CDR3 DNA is TGCAGCGTAGAGGGCCAAAGAGGCACTGAAGCTTTCTTT. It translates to CSVEGQRGTEAFF.

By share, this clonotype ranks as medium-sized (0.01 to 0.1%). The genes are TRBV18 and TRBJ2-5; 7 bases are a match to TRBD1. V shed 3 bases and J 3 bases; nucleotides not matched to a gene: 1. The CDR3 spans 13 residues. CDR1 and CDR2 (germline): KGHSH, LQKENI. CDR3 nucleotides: TGTGCCAGCTCACCGGGACAGAAAGAGACCCAGTACTTC. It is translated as CASSPGQKETQYF.

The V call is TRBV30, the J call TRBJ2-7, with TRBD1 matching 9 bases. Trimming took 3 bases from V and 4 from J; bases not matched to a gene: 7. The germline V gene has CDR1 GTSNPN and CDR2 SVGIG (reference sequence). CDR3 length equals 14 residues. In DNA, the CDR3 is TGTGCCTGGAGGACACAGGGGGCAGGGTACGAGCAGTACTTC. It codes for CAWRTQGAGYEQYF.

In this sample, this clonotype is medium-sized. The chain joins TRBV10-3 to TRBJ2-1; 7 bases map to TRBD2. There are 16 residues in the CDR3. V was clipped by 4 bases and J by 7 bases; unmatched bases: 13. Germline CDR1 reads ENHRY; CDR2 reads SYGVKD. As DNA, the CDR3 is TGTGCCATCAGTGCCTATAGGGAGGGTTCTTGGAATGAGCAGTTCTTC. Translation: CAISAYREGSWNEQFF.

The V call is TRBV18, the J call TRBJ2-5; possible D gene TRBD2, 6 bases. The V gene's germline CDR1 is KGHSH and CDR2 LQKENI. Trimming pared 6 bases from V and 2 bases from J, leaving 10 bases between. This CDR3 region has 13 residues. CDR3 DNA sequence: TGTGCCAGCTCGCGGGGATATCAAGAGACCCAGTACTTC. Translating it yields CASSRGYQETQYF.

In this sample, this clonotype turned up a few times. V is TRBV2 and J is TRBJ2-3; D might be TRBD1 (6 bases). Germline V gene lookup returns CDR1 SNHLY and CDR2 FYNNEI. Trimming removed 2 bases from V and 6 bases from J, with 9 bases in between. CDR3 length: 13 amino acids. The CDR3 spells CASSELTGDTQYF. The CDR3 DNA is TGTGCCAGCAGTGAACTTACAGGGGATACGCAGTATTTT.

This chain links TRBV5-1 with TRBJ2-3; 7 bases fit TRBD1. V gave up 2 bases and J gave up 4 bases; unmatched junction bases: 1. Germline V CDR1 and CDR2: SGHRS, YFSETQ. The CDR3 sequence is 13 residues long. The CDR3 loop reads CASSFTGADTQYF. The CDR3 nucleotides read TGCGCCAGCAGCTTCACAGGGGCAGATACGCAGTATTTT. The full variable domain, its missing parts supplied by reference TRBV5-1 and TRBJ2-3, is KAGVTQTPRYLIKTRGQQVTLSCSPISGHRSVSWYQQTPGQGLQFLFEYFSETQRNKGNFPGRFSGRQFSNSRSEMNVSTLELGDSALYLCASSFTGADTQYFGPGTRLTVL.

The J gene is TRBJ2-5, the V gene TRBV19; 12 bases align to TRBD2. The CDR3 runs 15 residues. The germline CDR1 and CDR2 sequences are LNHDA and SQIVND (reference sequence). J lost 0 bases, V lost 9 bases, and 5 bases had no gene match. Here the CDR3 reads CASRTSGVYQETQYF. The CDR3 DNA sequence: TGTGCCAGCAGGACTAGCGGGGTGTACCAAGAGACCCAGTACTTC. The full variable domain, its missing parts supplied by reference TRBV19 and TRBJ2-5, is DGGITQSPKYLFRKEGQNVTLSCEQNLNHDAMYWYRQDPGQGLRLIYYSQIVNDFQKGDIAEGYSVSREKKESFPLTVTSAQKNPTAFYLCASRTSGVYQETQYFGPGTRLLVL.

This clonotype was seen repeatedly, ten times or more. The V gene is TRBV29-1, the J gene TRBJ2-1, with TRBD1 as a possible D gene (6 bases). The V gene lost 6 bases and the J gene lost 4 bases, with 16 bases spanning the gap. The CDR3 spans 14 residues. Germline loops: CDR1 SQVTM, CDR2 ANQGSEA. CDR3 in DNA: TGCAGCGTGCACAGACAGGCCTTATACAATGAGCAGTTCTTC. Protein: CSVHRQALYNEQFF.

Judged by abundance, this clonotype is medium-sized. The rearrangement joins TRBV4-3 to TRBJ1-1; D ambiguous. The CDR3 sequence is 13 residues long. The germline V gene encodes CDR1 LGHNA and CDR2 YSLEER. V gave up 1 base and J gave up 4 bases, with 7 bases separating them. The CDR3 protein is CASSQARGTEAFF. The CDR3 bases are TGCGCCAGCAGCCAAGCGCGGGGCACTGAAGCTTTCTTT.

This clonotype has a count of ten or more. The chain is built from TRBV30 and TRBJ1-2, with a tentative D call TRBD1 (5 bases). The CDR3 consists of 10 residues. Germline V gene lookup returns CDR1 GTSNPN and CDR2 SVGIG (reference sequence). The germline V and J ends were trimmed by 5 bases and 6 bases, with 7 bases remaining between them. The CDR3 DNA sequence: TGTGCCTGGCAGGGTCATGGCTACACCTTC. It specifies CAWQGHGYTF.

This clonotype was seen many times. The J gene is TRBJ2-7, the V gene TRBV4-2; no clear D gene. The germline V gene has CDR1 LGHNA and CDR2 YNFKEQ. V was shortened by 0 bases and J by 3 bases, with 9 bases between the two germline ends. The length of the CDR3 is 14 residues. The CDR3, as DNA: TGTGCCAGCAGCCAAGACAGGTTTCTCTACGAGCAGTACTTC. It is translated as CASSQDRFLYEQYF.

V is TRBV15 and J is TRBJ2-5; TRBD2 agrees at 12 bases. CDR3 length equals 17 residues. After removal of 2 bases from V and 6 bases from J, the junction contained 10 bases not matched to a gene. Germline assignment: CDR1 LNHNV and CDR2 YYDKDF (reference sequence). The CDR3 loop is CATSRSTSGGQRKTQYF. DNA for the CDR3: TGTGCCACCAGCAGATCGACTAGCGGGGGACAAAGGAAGACCCAGTACTTC.

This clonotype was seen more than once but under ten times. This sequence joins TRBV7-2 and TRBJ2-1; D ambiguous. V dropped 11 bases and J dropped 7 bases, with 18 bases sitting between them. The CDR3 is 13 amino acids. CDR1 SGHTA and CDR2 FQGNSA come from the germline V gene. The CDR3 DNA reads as TGTGCCGGCACCCCCCACGGTCGGAATGAGCAGTTCTTC. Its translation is CAGTPHGRNEQFF. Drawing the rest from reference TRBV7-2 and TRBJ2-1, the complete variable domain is GAGVSQSPSNKVTEKGKDVELRCDPISGHTALYWYRQSLGQGLEFLIYFQGNSAPDKSGLPSDRFSAERTGGSVSTLTIQRTQQEDSAVYLCAGTPHGRNEQFFGPGTRLTVL.

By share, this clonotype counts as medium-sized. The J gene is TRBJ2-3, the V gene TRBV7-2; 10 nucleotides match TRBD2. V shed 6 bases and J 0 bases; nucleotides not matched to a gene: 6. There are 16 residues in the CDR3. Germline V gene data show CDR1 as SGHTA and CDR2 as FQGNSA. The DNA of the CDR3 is TGTGCCAGCAGTTTCACTAGCGGGACTAGCACAGATACGCAGTATTTT. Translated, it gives CASSFTSGTSTDTQYF.